A single sample gave rise to the 22 T cell receptor beta chains below, sequenced in a study of cytomegalovirus exposure and HLA in healthy donors. The repertoire was sequenced with immunoSEQ multiplex PCR; TCRdb's copy has only in-frame clones and lacks some. The sample carries 120,000 to 150,000 clones, about nine tenths recorded once. Sequencing input: PBMCs. These receptors came from a man between 18 and 35 years old in good health and CMV-seronegative.

V and J are TRBV2 and TRBJ1-5, with a tentative D call TRBD1 (6 bases). There are 15 residues in the CDR3. Per germline, CDR1 SNHLY and CDR2 FYNNEI. Trimming shortened V by 6 bases and J by 3 bases, and 15 bases separated the two germline ends. The DNA for the CDR3 is TGTGCCAGCAGGCCGGCAGGGGACGTCAATCAGCCCCAGCATTTT. Residues: CASRPAGDVNQPQHF.

This rearrangement joins TRBV10-3 to TRBJ1-1; a weak D match, TRBD1 (5 bases). This CDR3 spans 14 amino acids. V was trimmed by 3 bases and J by 0 bases, leaving 8 bases between them. The germline V gene has CDR1 ENHRY and CDR2 SYGVKD. The chain's CDR3 is CAISDRQMNTEAFF. Here the CDR3 DNA reads TGTGCCATCAGTGACAGACAGATGAACACTGAAGCTTTCTTT.

The V call is TRBV19, the J call TRBJ2-2, with TRBD2 identical over 11 bases. CDR1 LNHDA and CDR2 SQIVND come from the germline V gene (reference sequence). The CDR3 has 19 amino acids. V trimming: 0 bases; J trimming: 4 bases; junction bases outside the gene matches: 10. CDR3 DNA sequence: TGTGCCAGTAGTATAGATAGAGGAACTAGCGGGAGTATCACCGGGGAGCTGTTTTTT. Its translation: CASSIDRGTSGSITGELFF.

The chain has TRBV6-4 and TRBJ2-2, with a tentative D call TRBD2 (6 bases). This CDR3 spans 15 amino acids. Germline-derived CDR1 and CDR2 are MRHNA and SNTAGT. The V gene lost 3 bases and the J gene lost 4 bases, with 12 bases spanning the gap. The CDR3 loop reads CASSDSTSSTGELFF. Written as DNA, the CDR3 is TGTGCCAGCAGTGATAGTACTAGCAGCACCGGGGAGCTGTTTTTT.

This clone was seen only once. V is TRBV9 and J is TRBJ2-1, with TRBD2 matching over 7 bases. The length of the CDR3 is 17 residues. CDR1 and CDR2 (germline): SGDLS, YYNGEE. V was clipped by 3 bases and J by 0 bases; unmatched bases: 9. The CDR3 loop reads CASSGPAGRLSYNEQFF. CDR3 in DNA: TGTGCCAGCAGCGGACCAGCGGGGCGGCTCTCCTACAATGAGCAGTTCTTC.

The genes are TRBV4-1 and TRBJ1-6; unclear D gene. V was clipped by 2 bases and J by 6 bases, with 11 bases between them. Looked up from germline, CDR1 is MGHRA and CDR2 is YSYEKL. The CDR3 runs to 15 residues. CDR3 sequence reads: CASSQTKGTNSPLHF. CDR3 bases: TGCGCCAGCAGCCAAACTAAAGGAACTAATTCACCCCTCCACTTT.

This sequence joins TRBV10-1 and TRBJ1-1, with 9 bases aligning to TRBD1. From germline, CDR1 is WNHNN and CDR2 SYGVQD (reference sequence). V lost 0 bases to trimming and J lost 5 bases; unmatched junction nucleotides: 4. This CDR3 region has 15 residues. The CDR3 DNA follows: TGCGCCAGCAGTGAGTCGGGGACAGGGTGGACTGAAGCTTTCTTT. Translating gives CASSESGTGWTEAFF.

This sequence joins TRBV27 and TRBJ1-5; 7 nucleotides align to TRBD1. Unmatched junction bases numbered 11, after V lost 6 bases and J lost 0 bases. Per the germline V gene, CDR1 is MNHEY and CDR2 is SMNVEV (reference sequence). The CDR3 covers 17 residues. Written as DNA, the CDR3 is TGTGCCAGCAGCGCTACCGCACAGGGGTTTAGCAATCAGCCCCAGCATTTT. Protein sequence: CASSATAQGFSNQPQHF.

The rearrangement uses TRBV6-1 and TRBJ1-1; 8 bases fit TRBD1. The CDR3 has 15 residues. Germline V lookup: CDR1 MNHNS, CDR2 SASEGT. Trimming took 6 bases from V and 1 from J; bases not matched to a gene: 7. The CDR3 is CASRIGQGENTEAFF. The CDR3 nucleotides are TGTGCCAGCAGGATCGGACAGGGCGAGAACACTGAAGCTTTCTTT.

V and J are TRBV5-1 and TRBJ2-2; D possibly corresponds to TRBD2 (5 bases). The CDR3 is made up of 14 amino acids. The germline V and J ends were trimmed by 2 bases and 1 base, with 6 bases remaining between them. Germline CDR1 SGHRS, CDR2 YFSETQ. For the CDR3, the DNA is TGCGCCAGCAGCTTCGGAGGGAACACCGGGGAGCTGTTTTTT. Its protein product is CASSFGGNTGELFF.

This chain links TRBV4-3 with TRBJ2-1; 12 nucleotides align to TRBD2. CDR1 is LGHNA and CDR2 is YSLEER in the germline V gene. Trimming cost V 4 bases and J 1 base; bases outside gene matches: 5. CDR3 length equals 17 residues. Written as DNA, the CDR3 is TGCGCCAGCAGCCTCGGGACTAGCGGGCTTTCCTACAATGAGCAGTTCTTC. Protein sequence: CASSLGTSGLSYNEQFF.

The V call is TRBV7-9, the J call TRBJ1-4; D is undetermined. Germline-derived CDR1 and CDR2 are SEHNR and FQNEAQ (reference sequence). The CDR3 spans 16 residues. V was shortened by 4 bases and J by 6 bases, with 18 bases between the two germline ends. The CDR3 DNA reads as TGTGCCAGCAGCTCCGCAAGGCAGGATGTTTATGAAAAACTGTTTTTT. Its protein is CASSSARQDVYEKLFF.

CDR3 sequence (DNA): TGTGCCAGCAGCCGGGGACAGGGGAGATACAATGAGCAGTTCTTC. Translating gives CASSRGQGRYNEQFF. The chain has TRBV6-5 and TRBJ2-1, with 10 bases matching TRBD1. Germline V gives CDR1 MNHEY, CDR2 SVGAGI. Trimming took 6 bases from V and 4 from J; bases not matched to a gene: 6. The CDR3 is 15 residues long.

This clone appeared a single time. J is TRBJ2-3 and V is TRBV4-1, with 8 bases aligning to TRBD1. J gave up 3 bases and V 1 base, and 12 bases lay outside the gene matches. Germline lookup yields CDR1 MGHRA and CDR2 YSYEKL. There are 18 residues in the CDR3. CDR3 sequence: CASSQAEQAGQETDTQYF. The CDR3 DNA is TGCGCCAGCAGCCAAGCCGAACAGGCGGGACAGGAAACAGATACGCAGTATTTT.

The chain joins TRBV5-6 to TRBJ2-6, with TRBD1 matching 7 bases. CDR3 length: 16 amino acids. V shed 4 bases, J shed 2 bases, and the junction held 6 bases outside the gene matches. Germline CDR1 is SGHDT and CDR2 is YYEEEE. The DNA of the CDR3 is TGTGCCAGCAGCCCTGACAGGGTTACTGGGGCCAACGTCCTGACTTTC. This translates into CASSPDRVTGANVLTF.

This chain uses TRBV29-1 with TRBJ2-1, with TRBD1 as a possible D gene (6 bases). V shed 5 bases and J shed 3 bases, with 14 bases lying between them. Germline lookup yields CDR1 SQVTM and CDR2 ANQGSEA. The CDR3 totals 14 residues. The DNA for the CDR3 is TGCAGCGTTTGGGGGCGCGGCTTCTACAATGAGCAGTTCTTC. Amino acids: CSVWGRGFYNEQFF.

This rearrangement joins TRBV19 to TRBJ1-2, with a tentative D call TRBD1 (5 bases). V was shortened by 5 bases and J by 8 bases, with 21 bases between the two germline ends. Germline V gene lookup returns CDR1 LNHDA and CDR2 SQIVND (reference sequence). The CDR3 is made up of 15 amino acids. DNA of the CDR3: TGTGCCAGTAGTCCTTCGGTGGTCAGGGTGGAAGGCTACACCTTC. This codes for CASSPSVVRVEGYTF.

This clone was observed a single time. The chain combines TRBV6-6 with TRBJ1-2; D is possibly TRBD1 (5 bases). The CDR3 is made up of 14 amino acids. The germline V and J ends were trimmed by 3 bases and 0 bases, with 8 bases remaining between them. CDR1 is MNHNY, CDR2 SVGAGI, per germline (reference sequence). Written as DNA, the CDR3 is TGTGCCAGCAGTTATATACAGGCTAACTATGGCTACACCTTC. It translates to CASSYIQANYGYTF.

This clone has only one observation. As DNA, the CDR3 is TGTGCCAGCAGCTTCGCGGGGGGTGACTACGAGCAGTACTTC. Translation: CASSFAGGDYEQYF. The chain uses TRBV5-4 and TRBJ2-7, with TRBD2 identical over 8 bases. The germline V gene encodes CDR1 SGHNT and CDR2 YYREEE (reference sequence). CDR3 length: 14 residues. Trimming removed 2 bases from V and 3 bases from J; junction bases left unmatched: 4.

This chain links TRBV5-1 with TRBJ2-7, with D perhaps TRBD2 (5 bases). Germline values: CDR1 SGHRS, CDR2 YFSETQ. The CDR3 has 13 residues. V gave up 6 bases and J gave up 0 bases, with 10 bases separating them. The CDR3 DNA is TGCGCCAGCAACCCCGGAGGCTCCTACGAGCAGTACTTC. Translation gives CASNPGGSYEQYF.

This chain links TRBV18 with TRBJ2-7, with 7 nucleotides matching TRBD1. The CDR3 is 15 residues long. V lost 0 bases and J lost 3; bases outside the gene matches: 5. Per the germline V gene, CDR1 is KGHSH and CDR2 is LQKENI. CDR3 DNA sequence: TGTGCCAGCTCACCACCGGCCCCAGGGGGCTACGAGCAGTACGTC. This codes for CASSPPAPGGYEQYV.

This clone showed up just once. The chain uses TRBV27 and TRBJ2-7, with D maybe TRBD2 (5 bases). The V end lost 6 bases, the J end lost 0 bases, and 9 bases lay between the germline ends. The CDR3 sequence is 13 residues long. Germline V gene data show CDR1 as MNHEY and CDR2 as SMNVEV (reference sequence). CDR3 nucleotides: TGTGCCAGCAGGAGGGTTGACTCCTACGAGCAGTACTTC. Protein: CASRRVDSYEQYF.